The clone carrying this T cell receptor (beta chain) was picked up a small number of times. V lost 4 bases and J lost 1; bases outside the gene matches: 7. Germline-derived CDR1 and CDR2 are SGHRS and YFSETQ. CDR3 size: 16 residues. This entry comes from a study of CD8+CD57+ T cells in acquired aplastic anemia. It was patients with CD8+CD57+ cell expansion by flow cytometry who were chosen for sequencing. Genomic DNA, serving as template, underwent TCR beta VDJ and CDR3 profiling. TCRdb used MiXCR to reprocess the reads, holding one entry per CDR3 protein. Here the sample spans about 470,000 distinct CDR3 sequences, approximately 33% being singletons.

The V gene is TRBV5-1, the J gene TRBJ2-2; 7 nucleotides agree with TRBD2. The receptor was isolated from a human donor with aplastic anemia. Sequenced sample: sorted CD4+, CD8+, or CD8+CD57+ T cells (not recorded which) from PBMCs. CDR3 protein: CASSAASSGNTGELFF. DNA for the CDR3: TGCGCCAGCAGCGCGGCGTCTAGCGGGAACACCGGGGAGCTGTTTTTT.